The clone carrying this TCR beta chain was seen a few times. What it recognizes is unknown. The data belong to a study of beta chain features in type 1 diabetes. Findings of the study overall: The cDNA sequencing approach could over-represent high-TCR-expressing cells. Compared to healthy donors, patients appeared to have naive, central memory and Treg TCRB repertoires that were more alike. A possible short-template PCR bias applies equally to patients and controls. Among patients with Type 1 diabetes, TCRB CDR3s were moderately but significantly shorter in every one of the four CD4+ subsets.

Isolated RNA was reverse transcribed in full, so expressed TCRB transcripts were sequenced. It was found that naive, central memory and regulatory T cell samples averaged about 3.4 million reads. Some clones are missing from TCRdb's copy, which holds only in-frame ones; the method was immunoSEQ multiplex PCR. The table has about 160,000 clones, about 8.3% seen once; the top ten hold around 0.56%. From germline, CDR1 is SGHDT and CDR2 YYEEEE. CDR3 length: 15 residues. Trimming left V 0 bases short and J 4 bases short, with 14 bases between. The rearrangement uses TRBV5-6 and TRBJ2-7; TRBD2 is a possible D gene (5 bases). The sample was central memory CD4+ T cells from blood. This sequence originates from a woman younger than 30 with type 1 diabetes. This chain's CDR3 is CASSLAGIGPYEQYF. CDR3 sequence (DNA): TGTGCCAGCAGCTTGGCGGGGATCGGTCCGTACGAGCAGTACTTC. The entire variable domain, with the rest obtained from reference TRBV5-6 and TRBJ2-7, is as follows: DAGVTQSPTHLIKTRGQQVTLRCSPKSGHDTVSWYQQALGQGPQFIFQYYEEEERQRGNFPDRFSGHQFPNYSSELNVNALLLGDSALYLCASSLAGIGPYEQYFGPGTRLTVT.